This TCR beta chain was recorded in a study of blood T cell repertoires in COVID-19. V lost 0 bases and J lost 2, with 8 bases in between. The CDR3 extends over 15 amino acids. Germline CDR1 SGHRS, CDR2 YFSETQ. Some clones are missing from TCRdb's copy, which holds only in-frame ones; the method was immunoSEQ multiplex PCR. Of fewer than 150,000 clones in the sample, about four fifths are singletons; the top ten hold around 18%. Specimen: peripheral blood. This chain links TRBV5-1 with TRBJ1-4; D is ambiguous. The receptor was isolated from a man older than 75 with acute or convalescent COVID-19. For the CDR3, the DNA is TGCGCCAGCAGCTTGGAGCTGAGGACTAATGAAAAACTGTTTTTT. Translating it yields CASSLELRTNEKLFF.